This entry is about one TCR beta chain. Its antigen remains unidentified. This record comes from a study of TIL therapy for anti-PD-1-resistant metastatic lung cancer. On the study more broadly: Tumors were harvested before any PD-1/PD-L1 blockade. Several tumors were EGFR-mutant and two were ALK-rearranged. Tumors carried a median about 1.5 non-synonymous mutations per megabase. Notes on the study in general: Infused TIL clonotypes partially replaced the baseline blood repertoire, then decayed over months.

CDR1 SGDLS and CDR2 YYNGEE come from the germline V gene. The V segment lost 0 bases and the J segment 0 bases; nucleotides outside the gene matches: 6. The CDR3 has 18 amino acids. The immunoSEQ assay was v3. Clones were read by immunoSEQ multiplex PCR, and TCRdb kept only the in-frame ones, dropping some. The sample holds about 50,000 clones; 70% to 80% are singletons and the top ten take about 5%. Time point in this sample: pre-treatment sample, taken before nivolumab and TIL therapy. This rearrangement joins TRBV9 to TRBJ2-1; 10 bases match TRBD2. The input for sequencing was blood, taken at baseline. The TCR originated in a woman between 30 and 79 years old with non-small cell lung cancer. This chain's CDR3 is CASSVGSSGSFSYNEQFF. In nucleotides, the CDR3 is TGTGCCAGCAGCGTAGGATCTAGCGGGAGTTTCTCCTACAATGAGCAGTTCTTC. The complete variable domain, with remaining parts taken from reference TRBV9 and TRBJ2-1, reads DSGVTQTPKHLITATGQRVTLRCSPRSGDLSVYWYQQSLDQGLQFLIQYYNGEERAKGNILERFSAQQFPDLHSELNLSSLELGDSALYFCASSVGSSGSFSYNEQFFGPGTRLTVL.